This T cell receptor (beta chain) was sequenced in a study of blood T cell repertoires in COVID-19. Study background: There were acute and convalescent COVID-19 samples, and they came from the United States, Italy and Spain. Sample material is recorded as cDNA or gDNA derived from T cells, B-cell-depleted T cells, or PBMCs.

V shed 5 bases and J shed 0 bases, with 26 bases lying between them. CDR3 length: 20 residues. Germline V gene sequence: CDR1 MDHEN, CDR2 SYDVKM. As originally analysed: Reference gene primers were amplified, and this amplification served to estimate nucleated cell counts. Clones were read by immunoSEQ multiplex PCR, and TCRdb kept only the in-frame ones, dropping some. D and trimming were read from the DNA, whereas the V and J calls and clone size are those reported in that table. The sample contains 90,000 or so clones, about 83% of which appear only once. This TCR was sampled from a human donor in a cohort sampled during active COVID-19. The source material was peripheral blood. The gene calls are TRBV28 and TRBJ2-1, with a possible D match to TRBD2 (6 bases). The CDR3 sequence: CASSPNRDPKAGSSYNEQFF. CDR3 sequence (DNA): TGTGCCAGCAGTCCGAACCGGGACCCCAAGGCCGGGAGCTCCTACAATGAGCAGTTCTTC.